This T cell receptor beta chain was sequenced in a study of tumor-infiltrating lymphocytes in primary liver carcinoma. Study overall: Tumors were staged T1-T3 N0M0 and measured about 4.2 to 10 cm across.

From about 19-30 mg of unsorted bulk tissue, DNA and RNA were co-extracted together. Chronic HBV infection was present, with no prior treatment. Starting from approximately 470 ng of total RNA, TCR beta cDNA was produced with a primer in the constant region. Three rounds of nested multiplex PCR with slightly modified ARM-PCR produced TCR beta libraries. Each CDR3 protein is one row after TCRdb ran MiXCR on the multiplex PCR reads. Of 45,000 to 55,000 distinct CDR3 sequences listed, about two thirds are singletons. The receptor's source is a man in his forties or fifties with primary liver carcinoma and hepatitis B virus infection. The sample comprised liver tumor tissue from sampling region 5. Subset in this sample: tumor region T5, tumor centre.

The CDR3 is CAGSSDGGLETQYF. The CDR3, as DNA: TGTGCTGGCAGCTCGGACGGGGGGCTGGAGACCCAGTACTTC. The V and J genes are TRBV5-4 and TRBJ2-5, with D possibly matching TRBD2 (7 bases). Germline CDR1 and CDR2: SGHNT and YYREEE (reference sequence). CDR3 size: 14 residues.